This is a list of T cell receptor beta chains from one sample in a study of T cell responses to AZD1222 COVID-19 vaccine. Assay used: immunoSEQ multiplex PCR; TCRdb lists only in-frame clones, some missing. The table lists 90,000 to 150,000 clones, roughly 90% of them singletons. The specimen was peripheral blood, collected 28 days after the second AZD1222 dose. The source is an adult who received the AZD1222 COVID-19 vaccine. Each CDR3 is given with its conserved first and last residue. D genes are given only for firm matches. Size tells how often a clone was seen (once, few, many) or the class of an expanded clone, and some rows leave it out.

CDR3 protein: CSATDRLNTGELFF
CDR3 DNA: TGCAGCGCTACGGACAGGTTGAACACCGGGGAGCTGTTTTTT
V gene: TRBV29-1
D gene: TRBD1
J gene: TRBJ2-2
clone size: -
CDR3 length: 14

CDR3 protein: CASSLEGGKGADTQYF
CDR3 DNA: TGCGCCAGCAGCTTGGAGGGAGGGAAGGGGGCAGATACGCAGTATTTT
V gene: TRBV5-1
D gene: -
J gene: TRBJ2-3
clone size: few
CDR3 length: 16

CDR3 protein: CASSTGTSGGAYEQFF
CDR3 DNA: TGTGCCAGCAGTACCGGGACTAGCGGGGGGGCCTATGAGCAGTTCTTC
V gene: TRBV6-2/TRBV6-3
D gene: TRBD2
J gene: TRBJ2-1
clone size: -
CDR3 length: 16

CDR3 protein: CASSYEGTNEKLFF
CDR3 DNA: TGTGCCAGCAGTTACGAGGGGACTAATGAAAAACTGTTTTTT
V gene: TRBV6-5
D gene: -
J gene: TRBJ1-4
clone size: -
CDR3 length: 14

CDR3 protein: CAISARGGSSYEQYF
CDR3 DNA: TGTGCCATCAGCGCCAGGGGCGGTAGCTCCTACGAGCAGTACTTC
V gene: TRBV10-3
D gene: -
J gene: TRBJ2-7
clone size: -
CDR3 length: 15

CDR3 protein: CASSTDRLAGYTF
CDR3 DNA: TGTGCCAGCTCAACGGACAGGCTGGCAGGCTACACCTTC
V gene: TRBV18
D gene: TRBD1
J gene: TRBJ1-2
clone size: -
CDR3 length: 13

CDR3 protein: CASSLFSPRDYGYTF
CDR3 DNA: TGTGCCAGCAGCTTGTTTTCCCCACGGGACTATGGCTACACCTTC
V gene: TRBV5-6
D gene: -
J gene: TRBJ1-2
clone size: -
CDR3 length: 15

CDR3 protein: CASSISLTGAGNTIYF
CDR3 DNA: TGTGCCAGCAGCATATCGTTAACAGGGGCTGGAAACACCATATATTTT
V gene: TRBV7-8
D gene: TRBD1
J gene: TRBJ1-3
clone size: -
CDR3 length: 16

CDR3 protein: CASSFLGGGPGVSIDTQYF
CDR3 DNA: TGTGCCAGCAGTTTCTTAGGGGGGGGCCCAGGAGTCAGCATTGATACGCAGTATTTT
V gene: TRBV28
D gene: -
J gene: TRBJ2-3
clone size: -
CDR3 length: 19

CDR3 protein: CASSPLPGLAGVETQYF
CDR3 DNA: TGTGCCAGCAGTCCTCTACCGGGACTAGCGGGGGTAGAGACCCAGTACTTC
V gene: TRBV28
D gene: TRBD2
J gene: TRBJ2-5
clone size: -
CDR3 length: 17

CDR3 protein: CASSYEGQGSTEAFF
CDR3 DNA: TGTGCCAGCAGCTACGAGGGGCAGGGGAGCACTGAAGCTTTCTTT
V gene: TRBV7-9
D gene: -
J gene: TRBJ1-1
clone size: -
CDR3 length: 15

CDR3 protein: CASRASADTQYF
CDR3 DNA: TGTGCCAGCAGGGCCAGTGCAGATACGCAGTATTTT
V gene: TRBV6-5
D gene: -
J gene: TRBJ2-3
clone size: -
CDR3 length: 12

CDR3 protein: CAISGRGSNTEAFF
CDR3 DNA: TGTGCCATCAGTGGCCGGGGTTCGAACACTGAAGCTTTCTTT
V gene: TRBV10-3
D gene: -
J gene: TRBJ1-1
clone size: -
CDR3 length: 14

CDR3 protein: CATSDLGSGSYNEQFF
CDR3 DNA: TGTGCCACCAGTGATTTGGGTAGCGGGTCATACAATGAGCAGTTCTTC
V gene: TRBV24-1
D gene: TRBD2
J gene: TRBJ2-1
clone size: -
CDR3 length: 16

CDR3 protein: CASSSIPGEKDYNSPLHF
CDR3 DNA: TGTGCCAGCAGCTCGATCCCAGGGGAGAAGGACTATAATTCACCCCTCCACTTT
V gene: TRBV11-2
D gene: -
J gene: TRBJ1-6
clone size: -
CDR3 length: 18

CDR3 protein: CASSLGVSGNTIYF
CDR3 DNA: TGTGCCAGCAGCTTAGGGGTTTCTGGAAACACCATATATTTT
V gene: TRBV7-9
D gene: -
J gene: TRBJ1-3
clone size: -
CDR3 length: 14

CDR3 protein: CASSLGLAGDTQYF
CDR3 DNA: TGTGCCAGCAGCTTAGGACTAGCGGGAGATACGCAGTATTTT
V gene: TRBV7-2
D gene: TRBD2
J gene: TRBJ2-3
clone size: -
CDR3 length: 14

CDR3 protein: CASSYGGEQYF
CDR3 DNA: TGTGCCAGCAGTTACGGTGGGGAGCAGTACTTC
V gene: TRBV6-5
D gene: -
J gene: TRBJ2-7
clone size: -
CDR3 length: 11

CDR3 protein: CASSRPYPPLAGEITGELFF
CDR3 DNA: TGTGCCAGCAGCCGGCCATACCCCCCCCTAGCGGGAGAGATCACCGGGGAGCTGTTTTTT
V gene: TRBV4-2
D gene: TRBD2
J gene: TRBJ2-2
clone size: -
CDR3 length: 20

CDR3 protein: CASSDLYRDGANYGYTF
CDR3 DNA: TGTGCCAGCAGTGACTTATACAGGGACGGAGCTAACTATGGCTACACCTTC
V gene: TRBV6-4
D gene: -
J gene: TRBJ1-2
clone size: -
CDR3 length: 17

CDR3 protein: CASSPRQGANQPQHF
CDR3 DNA: TGTGCCAGCTCACCACGACAGGGGGCCAATCAGCCCCAGCATTTT
V gene: TRBV18
D gene: TRBD1
J gene: TRBJ1-5
clone size: -
CDR3 length: 15

CDR3 protein: CASRTGLAGLTDTDTQYF
CDR3 DNA: TGTGCCAGCAGAACTGGACTAGCGGGGCTCACGGACACAGATACGCAGTATTTT
V gene: TRBV5-8
D gene: TRBD2
J gene: TRBJ2-3
clone size: -
CDR3 length: 18

CDR3 protein: CASSLSSGQGSRTDTQYF
CDR3 DNA: TGTGCCAGCAGCTTAAGTTCCGGACAGGGAAGTAGAACAGATACGCAGTATTTT
V gene: TRBV13
D gene: TRBD1
J gene: TRBJ2-3
clone size: -
CDR3 length: 18

CDR3 protein: CASSGYRGNYGYTF
CDR3 DNA: TGTGCCAGCAGTGGCTACAGGGGGAACTATGGCTACACCTTC
V gene: TRBV2
D gene: TRBD1
J gene: TRBJ1-2
clone size: -
CDR3 length: 14

CDR3 protein: CASSLQGRDTQYF
CDR3 DNA: TGTGCCAGCAGCTTACAGGGGAGAGATACGCAGTATTTT
V gene: TRBV7-9
D gene: -
J gene: TRBJ2-3
clone size: -
CDR3 length: 13

CDR3 protein: CASSSPIGKNTEAFF
CDR3 DNA: TGTGCCAGCAGTTCCCCTATAGGGAAGAACACTGAAGCTTTCTTT
V gene: TRBV27
D gene: -
J gene: TRBJ1-1
clone size: -
CDR3 length: 15

CDR3 protein: CSAMVNYGYTF
CDR3 DNA: TGCAGTGCTATGGTTAACTATGGCTACACCTTC
V gene: TRBV20-1
D gene: -
J gene: TRBJ1-2
clone size: -
CDR3 length: 11

CDR3 protein: CASSFGWDRDSYEQYF
CDR3 DNA: TGTGCCAGCAGCTTTGGCTGGGACAGGGACTCCTACGAGCAGTACTTC
V gene: TRBV5-6
D gene: TRBD1
J gene: TRBJ2-7
clone size: once
CDR3 length: 16

CDR3 protein: CASGWGLAGDIGRTDTQYF
CDR3 DNA: TGTGCCAGCGGGTGGGGCCTAGCGGGAGATATTGGTCGCACAGATACGCAGTATTTT
V gene: TRBV27
D gene: TRBD2
J gene: TRBJ2-3
clone size: -
CDR3 length: 19

CDR3 protein: CATNRDVGARGYTF
CDR3 DNA: TGTGCCACCAACAGAGATGTAGGGGCGCGAGGCTACACCTTC
V gene: TRBV15
D gene: -
J gene: TRBJ1-2
clone size: once
CDR3 length: 14

CDR3 protein: CASSLGQGNEKLFF
CDR3 DNA: TGCGCCAGCAGCTTGGGACAGGGAAATGAAAAACTGTTTTTT
V gene: TRBV5-1
D gene: TRBD1
J gene: TRBJ1-4
clone size: -
CDR3 length: 14

CDR3 protein: CASSLEPVNTEAFF
CDR3 DNA: TGTGCCAGCAGCTTAGAGCCGGTCAACACTGAAGCTTTCTTT
V gene: TRBV11-2
D gene: -
J gene: TRBJ1-1
clone size: -
CDR3 length: 14

CDR3 protein: CATSIGTSGFTDTQYF
CDR3 DNA: TGTGCCACCAGCATAGGGACTAGCGGCTTCACAGATACGCAGTATTTT
V gene: TRBV15
D gene: TRBD2
J gene: TRBJ2-3
clone size: -
CDR3 length: 16

CDR3 protein: CASSSAGGLYTTQYF
CDR3 DNA: TGTGCCAGCAGCTCGGCGGGAGGGCTCTACACCACGCAGTATTTT
V gene: TRBV6-6
D gene: TRBD2
J gene: TRBJ2-3
clone size: -
CDR3 length: 15

CDR3 protein: CASSAGTGWEKLFF
CDR3 DNA: TGCGCCAGCAGCGCCGGGACAGGGTGGGAAAAACTGTTTTTT
V gene: TRBV5-1
D gene: TRBD1
J gene: TRBJ1-4
clone size: -
CDR3 length: 14

CDR3 protein: CASSLDGTDPQEQYF
CDR3 DNA: TGCGCCAGCAGCTTGGACGGGACAGATCCGCAAGAGCAGTACTTC
V gene: TRBV5-1
D gene: TRBD1
J gene: TRBJ2-7
clone size: -
CDR3 length: 15

CDR3 protein: CATSSGQGLYGYTF
CDR3 DNA: TGTGCCACCAGCAGTGGACAGGGTCTCTATGGCTACACCTTC
V gene: TRBV15
D gene: TRBD1
J gene: TRBJ1-2
clone size: once
CDR3 length: 14

CDR3 protein: CASSQTVYGYTF
CDR3 DNA: TGTGCCAGCAGTCAGACAGTCTATGGCTACACCTTC
V gene: TRBV6-6
D gene: -
J gene: TRBJ1-2
clone size: -
CDR3 length: 12

CDR3 protein: CSVIGGGETQYF
CDR3 DNA: TGCAGCGTTATCGGGGGAGGAGAGACCCAGTACTTC
V gene: TRBV29-1
D gene: -
J gene: TRBJ2-5
clone size: -
CDR3 length: 12

CDR3 protein: CASSLETGKADTQYF
CDR3 DNA: TGCGCCAGCAGCTTGGAGACAGGGAAAGCAGATACGCAGTATTTT
V gene: TRBV5-1
D gene: TRBD1
J gene: TRBJ2-3
clone size: -
CDR3 length: 15

CDR3 protein: CASSPGQGEISPLHF
CDR3 DNA: TGTGCCAGCTCACCAGGGCAGGGGGAGATTTCACCCCTCCACTTT
V gene: TRBV18
D gene: TRBD1
J gene: TRBJ1-6
clone size: -
CDR3 length: 15

CDR3 protein: CASSFSWGEYLKETQYF
CDR3 DNA: TGTGCCAGCAGCTTCTCGTGGGGCGAATATTTAAAAGAGACCCAGTACTTC
V gene: TRBV7-9
D gene: -
J gene: TRBJ2-5
clone size: -
CDR3 length: 17

CDR3 protein: CSVEGQRLNTEAFF
CDR3 DNA: TGCAGCGTTGAAGGACAGCGACTGAACACTGAAGCTTTCTTT
V gene: TRBV29-1
D gene: -
J gene: TRBJ1-1
clone size: -
CDR3 length: 14

CDR3 protein: CASSSTPREVAFF
CDR3 DNA: TGTGCCAGCAGTTCCACTCCCAGGGAGGTAGCTTTCTTT
V gene: TRBV28
D gene: -
J gene: TRBJ1-1
clone size: -
CDR3 length: 13

CDR3 protein: CASSIPRVTGQTYGYTF
CDR3 DNA: TGTGCCAGTAGTATCCCGAGAGTAACAGGCCAAACCTATGGCTACACCTTC
V gene: TRBV19
D gene: -
J gene: TRBJ1-2
clone size: -
CDR3 length: 17

CDR3 protein: CSASKPGQGTDTIYF
CDR3 DNA: TGCAGTGCTAGTAAACCGGGACAGGGGACGGACACCATATATTTT
V gene: TRBV20-1
D gene: TRBD1
J gene: TRBJ1-3
clone size: -
CDR3 length: 15

CDR3 protein: CASSRDAGGYGYTF
CDR3 DNA: TGTGCCAGCAGTCGCGATGCAGGTGGATATGGCTACACCTTC
V gene: TRBV7-6
D gene: -
J gene: TRBJ1-2
clone size: -
CDR3 length: 14

CDR3 protein: CASAGQPASYEQYF
CDR3 DNA: TGTGCCAGCGCCGGACAGCCTGCATCCTACGAGCAGTACTTC
V gene: TRBV3-1/TRBV3-2
D gene: -
J gene: TRBJ2-7
clone size: -
CDR3 length: 14

CDR3 protein: CASSVGAGVAGWGTGELFF
CDR3 DNA: TGTGCCAGCAGCGTAGGAGCAGGGGTGGCCGGATGGGGCACCGGGGAGCTGTTTTTT
V gene: TRBV9
D gene: -
J gene: TRBJ2-2
clone size: -
CDR3 length: 19

CDR3 protein: CASSFLGTNEQFF
CDR3 DNA: TGTGCCAGCAGTTTCCTGGGAACCAATGAGCAGTTCTTC
V gene: TRBV28
D gene: -
J gene: TRBJ2-1
clone size: -
CDR3 length: 13